Below are 32 T cell receptor beta chains sequenced from a single sample in a study of T cell changes during pregnancy in multiple sclerosis. The method was immunoSEQ multiplex PCR; TCRdb's version includes in-frame clones alone and lacks a portion of them. The table shows roughly 100,000 clones, with roughly nine tenths occurring only once. This specimen was peripheral blood, taken before pregnancy. The receptors stem from a female donor with multiple sclerosis, enrolled in a pregnancy study.

The chain carries TRBV29-1 and TRBJ2-3; 7 bases align to TRBD1. Germline CDR1 SQVTM, CDR2 ANQGSEA. This CDR3 spans 11 amino acids. After removal of 5 bases from V and 8 bases from J, the junction contained 4 bases not matched to a gene. Written as DNA, the CDR3 is TGCAGCGTTCGGGACAGCCCTACGCAGTATTTT. It encodes CSVRDSPTQYF.

CDR3 bases: TGCGCCAGCAGCTTAAGGACAGGGGACTATGGCTACACCTTC. Its translation: CASSLRTGDYGYTF. This chain joins TRBV5-1 and TRBJ1-2, with 9 bases matching TRBD1. The germline CDR1 and CDR2 sequences are SGHRS and YFSETQ. The junction had 2 bases not matched to a gene; V was cut back by 2 bases and J by 3 bases. The CDR3 sequence is 14 residues long.

The J gene is TRBJ2-1, the V gene TRBV19; 8 bases agree with TRBD2. This CDR3 has 16 amino acids. Germline loops: CDR1 LNHDA, CDR2 SQIVND (reference sequence). J gave up 6 bases and V 4 bases, and 11 bases lay outside the gene matches. The CDR3 region has the DNA TGTGCCAGTAGTAAAGGTCTCTACGGGAGGGCCAATGAGCAGTTCTTC. Residues: CASSKGLYGRANEQFF.

DNA of the CDR3: TGTGCCAGCAGTGAAGACAGGGGGCCTTACACCTTC. Translation: CASSEDRGPYTF. The V gene is TRBV2, the J gene TRBJ1-2, with 9 nucleotides matching TRBD1. The CDR3 has 12 residues. Germline loops: CDR1 SNHLY, CDR2 FYNNEI. The junction had 2 bases not matched to a gene; V was cut back by 1 base and J by 11 bases.

The chain carries TRBV6-5 and TRBJ2-1; 9 bases agree with TRBD1. The CDR3 sequence is 12 residues long. Germline V gene data show CDR1 as MNHEY and CDR2 as SVGAGI. The trim removed 6 bases at V and 12 bases at J, leaving 6 bases unmatched. The CDR3 loop reads CASSLQGAGQFF. CDR3 in DNA: TGTGCCAGCAGCTTACAGGGGGCGGGGCAGTTCTTC.

J is TRBJ2-2 and V is TRBV11-3; the D gene is possibly TRBD2 (6 bases). This CDR3 spans 14 amino acids. Germline values: CDR1 SGHNT, CDR2 YENEEA. Trimming removed 0 bases from V and 6 bases from J, with 8 bases in between. The CDR3 DNA is TGTGCCAGCAGCTTAGATCCGGGGGCCGGGGAGCTGTTTTTT. This translates into CASSLDPGAGELFF.

The chain employs TRBV30 and TRBJ1-2; D unclear. This CDR3 is 12 amino acids long. Germline V gene sequence: CDR1 GTSNPN, CDR2 SVGIG (reference sequence). V was pared by 0 bases and J by 7 bases, with 9 bases between. The CDR3 here is CAWSVGALGYTF. CDR3 DNA: TGTGCCTGGAGTGTTGGAGCCCTTGGCTACACCTTC.

The J gene is TRBJ1-2, the V gene TRBV29-1; D may be TRBD1 (6 bases). Germline V gene sequence: CDR1 SQVTM, CDR2 ANQGSEA. Trimming stripped 6 bases from V and 8 bases from J, with 13 bases between. CDR3 length: 11 amino acids. As DNA, the CDR3 is TGCAGCGTCCAACAGGGTCGGGGCTACACCTTC. Protein product: CSVQQGRGYTF.

A single count supports this clone. The rearrangement links TRBV11-2 to TRBJ1-2; 7 positions agree with TRBD1. V trimming: 0 bases; J trimming: 4 bases; junction bases outside the gene matches: 11. Per the germline V gene, CDR1 is SGHAT and CDR2 is FQNNGV. The CDR3 is 17 residues long. The DNA for the CDR3 is TGTGCCAGCAGCTTAGATAAGACAGGGTTGGGTGGCTATGGCTACACCTTC. Protein sequence: CASSLDKTGLGGYGYTF.

The rearrangement joins TRBV9 to TRBJ2-7; maybe TRBD1 (7 bases). This CDR3 has 15 amino acids. Germline V gene data show CDR1 as SGDLS and CDR2 as YYNGEE. V lost 0 bases to trimming and J lost 6 bases, with 16 bases between them. CDR3 amino acids: CASSVVPGQGGEQYF. The CDR3 DNA reads as TGTGCCAGCAGCGTAGTCCCTGGGCAGGGGGGCGAGCAGTACTTC.

This sequence joins TRBV7-2 and TRBJ2-3, with TRBD2 as a possible D gene (5 bases). The CDR3 extends over 14 amino acids. The germline V and J ends were trimmed by 3 bases and 1 base, with 8 bases remaining between them. Looked up from germline, CDR1 is SGHTA and CDR2 is FQGNSA. The CDR3 DNA is TGTGCCAGCAGCTTGGGGAGAGGCACAGATACGCAGTATTTT. It is translated as CASSLGRGTDTQYF.

The J gene is TRBJ1-4, the V gene TRBV19; D not resolved. CDR1 and CDR2 (germline): LNHDA, SQIVND (reference sequence). The CDR3 has 14 residues. V lost 3 bases and J 3 bases, leaving 8 bases between the germline ends. Written as DNA, the CDR3 is TGTGCCAGTAGTATCAAGAGGGCTAATGAAAAACTGTTTTTT. Translated: CASSIKRANEKLFF. Full variable domain (missing parts from reference TRBV19 and TRBJ1-4): DGGITQSPKYLFRKEGQNVTLSCEQNLNHDAMYWYRQDPGQGLRLIYYSQIVNDFQKGDIAEGYSVSREKKESFPLTVTSAQKNPTAFYLCASSIKRANEKLFFGSGTQLSVL.

The gene calls are TRBV2 and TRBJ1-2; 9 nucleotides align to TRBD1. Trimming took 2 bases from V and 8 from J; bases not matched to a gene: 3. The CDR3 covers 13 residues. CDR1 and CDR2 from the germline V gene are SNHLY and FYNNEI. CDR3 sequence: CASSERDRAGYTF. CDR3 DNA sequence: TGTGCCAGCAGTGAACGGGACAGGGCCGGCTACACCTTC.

V usage is TRBV28 and J usage is TRBJ1-1; no reliable D call. This CDR3 has 13 amino acids. Germline-derived CDR1 and CDR2 are MDHEN and SYDVKM. The V and J ends lost 5 bases and 9 bases respectively, with 16 bases between them. Here the CDR3 DNA reads TGTGCCAGCAGTCCCCCCGGAGAAACTAAAGCTTTCTTT. This encodes CASSPPGETKAFF.

The chain employs TRBV15 and TRBJ1-1, with a weak D call TRBD1 (5 bases). V shed 0 bases and J shed 3 bases, with 8 bases lying between them. The CDR3 sequence is 14 residues long. Germline V gene data show CDR1 as LNHNV and CDR2 as YYDKDF (reference sequence). The CDR3 sequence is CATSRDLGDTEAFF. The CDR3 DNA reads as TGTGCCACCAGCAGAGATTTAGGGGACACTGAAGCTTTCTTT.

This chain joins TRBV27 and TRBJ2-5; no definite D call. The J call may be in error: the DNA end matches TRBJ2-7 better. The CDR3 extends over 13 amino acids. CDR1 MNHEY and CDR2 SMNVEV come from the germline V gene (reference sequence). CDR3 coding DNA: TGTGCCAGCAGTCCCCTCACCTCCTACGAGCAGTACTTC. This codes for CASSPLTSYEQYF.

The genes are TRBV2 and TRBJ2-3; D is possibly TRBD2 (7 bases). This CDR3 has 15 residues. Trimming stripped 6 bases from V and 2 bases from J, with 15 bases between. Germline V gene lookup returns CDR1 SNHLY and CDR2 FYNNEI. CDR3 DNA: TGTGCCAGCAGACGCCGGGGGGCGCCCACAGATACGCAGTATTTT. It codes for CASRRRGAPTDTQYF.

V is TRBV7-9 and J is TRBJ2-3, with 7 bases identical to TRBD1. Trimming removed 6 bases from V and 1 base from J; junction bases left unmatched: 10. The CDR3 is made up of 16 amino acids. Germline values: CDR1 SEHNR, CDR2 FQNEAQ (reference sequence). CDR3 DNA: TGTGCCAGCAGTTTGACGACAGGGACGGGCACAGATACGCAGTATTTT. It specifies CASSLTTGTGTDTQYF.

This chain links TRBV6-4 with TRBJ1-1; D perhaps matches TRBD1 (5 bases). The V end lost 0 bases, the J end lost 3 bases, and 17 bases lay between the germline ends. Per the germline V gene, CDR1 is MRHNA and CDR2 is SNTAGT. The CDR3 has 17 amino acids. CDR3 in DNA: TGTGCCAGCAGTGACTCGAAAAAGAAGGGGCAGTACACTGAAGCTTTCTTT. The encoded protein is CASSDSKKKGQYTEAFF.

The chain carries TRBV13 and TRBJ2-1; 7 bases map to TRBD2. V lost 4 bases, J lost 0 bases, and 15 bases stayed unmatched. The length of the CDR3 is 19 residues. Germline loops: CDR1 PRHDT, CDR2 FYEKMQ (reference sequence). The CDR3 bases are TGTGCCAGCAGCTCAACCGGCCTAGCGGACGGTAGCTCCTACAATGAGCAGTTCTTC. Protein: CASSSTGLADGSSYNEQFF.

The chain combines TRBV11-3 with TRBJ1-2; 8 nucleotides line up with TRBD1. Per germline, CDR1 SGHNT and CDR2 YENEEA. J gave up 0 bases and V 3 bases, and 3 bases lay outside the gene matches. The CDR3 consists of 15 residues. In nucleotides, the CDR3 is TGTGCCAGCAGCTTCGGGACAGGCGCTAACTATGGCTACACCTTC. It yields the protein CASSFGTGANYGYTF.

The chain joins TRBV15 to TRBJ2-1; 9 bases fit TRBD2. Losses at the gene ends were 1 base for V and 1 base for J; bases not matched to a gene: 11. Germline V gives CDR1 LNHNV, CDR2 YYDKDF (reference sequence). The CDR3 loop spans 19 amino acids. The CDR3 reads CATSRGGMGLAGSYNEQFF. The CDR3 DNA reads as TGTGCCACCAGCAGAGGGGGTATGGGGCTAGCGGGATCCTACAATGAGCAGTTCTTC.

The chain employs TRBV13 and TRBJ2-7; the match to TRBD2 covers 7 bases. Germline V gene sequence: CDR1 PRHDT, CDR2 FYEKMQ (reference sequence). The J segment lost 6 bases and the V segment lost 0 bases, leaving 11 bases of the junction unmatched. CDR3 length: 16 amino acids. The CDR3 loop is CASSLGAGDWRGEQYF. The DNA of the CDR3 is TGTGCCAGCAGCTTAGGGGCGGGGGATTGGCGAGGCGAGCAGTACTTC.

The table lists this clone with a count of one. The genes are TRBV9 and TRBJ2-2; 8 bases fit TRBD1. CDR1 and CDR2 (germline): SGDLS, YYNGEE. V lost 4 bases, J lost 0 bases, and 14 bases stayed unmatched. CDR3 size: 19 residues. For the CDR3, the DNA is TGTGCCAGCAGCCCAAGACAGGGGTGGGTATTGGCGAACACCGGGGAGCTGTTTTTT. Encoded protein: CASSPRQGWVLANTGELFF.

The V call is TRBV5-4, the J call TRBJ2-5, with 11 bases fitting TRBD2. The V gene end was trimmed by 0 bases and the J gene end by 2 bases; junction bases not matched to a gene: 6. From germline, CDR1 is SGHNT and CDR2 YYREEE (reference sequence). CDR3 size: 17 residues. This chain's CDR3 is CASSLGGSSGGQETQYF. In nucleotides, the CDR3 is TGTGCCAGCAGCTTGGGTGGGTCTAGCGGGGGGCAAGAGACCCAGTACTTC. Full variable domain (rest looked up from reference TRBV5-4 and TRBJ2-5): ETGVTQSPTHLIKTRGQQVTLRCSSQSGHNTVSWYQQALGQGPQFIFQYYREEENGRGNFPPRFSGLQFPNYSSELNVNALELDDSALYLCASSLGGSSGGQETQYFGPGTRLLVL.

The rearrangement uses TRBV14 and TRBJ1-2; 10 positions match TRBD1. Trimming at V came to 1 base and at J to 9 bases, leaving 8 bases not matched to a gene. The germline gives CDR1 SGHDN, CDR2 FVKESK. CDR3 length: 15 residues. CDR3 nucleotide sequence: TGTGCCAGCAGCCAAGTAATGGGACAGGGGTCGAGCTACACCTTC. Translating gives CASSQVMGQGSSYTF.

V is TRBV6-5 and J is TRBJ1-2; possible D gene TRBD1, 5 bases. Between the trimmed V and J ends, which lost 0 bases and 5 bases, there was a span of 10 bases. CDR3 size: 14 residues. Looked up from germline, CDR1 is MNHEY and CDR2 is SVGAGI. CDR3 nucleotides: TGTGCCAGCAGTTACTCTGGGGGGGGGTATGGCTACACCTTC. Amino acids: CASSYSGGGYGYTF.

The chain employs TRBV18 and TRBJ1-5; perhaps TRBD1 as D (6 bases). Germline assignment: CDR1 KGHSH and CDR2 LQKENI. V was clipped by 5 bases and J by 0 bases, with 11 bases between them. The CDR3 is made up of 15 amino acids. The CDR3 DNA reads TGTGCCAGCTCATTGGACAGAGATAGCAATCAGCCCCAGCATTTT. Amino acids: CASSLDRDSNQPQHF.

The genes are TRBV28 and TRBJ1-5; D possibly corresponds to TRBD1 (6 bases). V was trimmed by 1 base and J by 4 bases, leaving 17 bases between them. CDR3 length equals 17 residues. Germline loops: CDR1 MDHEN, CDR2 SYDVKM. The CDR3 loop reads CASSLLTGDRRNQPQHF. For the CDR3, the DNA is TGTGCCAGCAGTTTATTGACAGGTGACCGAAGAAATCAGCCCCAGCATTTT.

The chain carries TRBV30 and TRBJ1-1, with D possibly TRBD1 on 6 matching bases. The CDR3 is made up of 13 amino acids. The germline V and J ends were trimmed by 8 bases and 6 bases, with 19 bases remaining between them. The germline gives CDR1 GTSNPN, CDR2 SVGIG (reference sequence). The CDR3 protein is CAVFLDSLPEAFF. The CDR3 region has the DNA TGTGCCGTTTTTCTGGACAGTCTCCCTGAAGCTTTCTTT.

This chain connects TRBV5-6 to TRBJ1-2; the D gene is possibly TRBD1 (6 bases). This CDR3 has 15 residues. CDR1 is SGHDT, CDR2 YYEEEE, per germline. The ends were cut back, 2 bases at V and 2 bases at J, with 13 bases in the middle. The CDR3 DNA follows: TGTGCCAGCAGCTTCGACCACAGGGCAAACTATGGCTACACCTTC. As protein: CASSFDHRANYGYTF. The variable domain in full, completed from reference TRBV5-6 and TRBJ1-2, reads DAGVTQSPTHLIKTRGQQVTLRCSPKSGHDTVSWYQQALGQGPQFIFQYYEEEERQRGNFPDRFSGHQFPNYSSELNVNALLLGDSALYLCASSFDHRANYGYTFGSGTRLTVV.

The chain has TRBV10-3 and TRBJ1-1; 8 bases fit TRBD1. The CDR3 consists of 15 residues. The J segment lost 10 bases and the V segment lost 3 bases, leaving 13 bases of the junction unmatched. Germline values: CDR1 ENHRY, CDR2 SYGVKD. Here the CDR3 reads CAISDLAGGGRLAFF. CDR3 sequence (DNA): TGTGCCATCAGTGATCTGGCAGGGGGCGGTCGCCTAGCTTTCTTT.